There are a few counts of the clone carrying this T cell receptor (beta chain). The data derive from a study of CD8 T cells in Susac syndrome. Reverse transcription of 0.5 to 1 ug RNA was performed with random hexamers. TCRdb fed the immunoSEQ multiplex PCR reads into MiXCR, producing one record per CDR3 protein. This table has 75,000 to 100,000 distinct CDR3 sequences, approximately 95% appearing once. Looked up from germline, CDR1 is LNHDA and CDR2 is SQIVND (reference sequence). CDR3 length: 14 residues. V trimming: 7 bases; J trimming: 0 bases; junction bases outside the gene matches: 4. Sequenced: CD8+ T cells from PBMCs. The sequence derives from a human donor with Susac syndrome. This sequence joins TRBV19 and TRBJ2-5, with 8 bases matching TRBD2. The CDR3 loop is CASNDGRDQETQYF. The CDR3 region has the DNA TGTGCCAGTAACGACGGGAGGGACCAAGAGACCCAGTACTTC.